This T cell receptor (beta chain) was sequenced for a study of Graves' ophthalmopathy and Graves' hyperthyroidism. Germline V CDR1 and CDR2: SGHRS, YFSETQ. The CDR3 loop spans 16 amino acids. V gave up 4 bases and J gave up 0 bases, with 11 bases separating them. Scientists amplified the TCR beta CDR3 regions from RNA transcripts. RT-PCR with HTBI primers came first, then second-round multiplex PCR. TCRdb analysed the multiplex PCR reads with MiXCR anew, one entry per CDR3 protein. The table lists hundreds of thousands of distinct CDR3 sequences, about 40% of them singletons, with around 3% in the top ten. The table lists this clonotype with many counts. Its matching antigen is unknown. Findings and caveats of the study: Sensitivity reached roughly 71% and specificity about 78% when the model predicted ophthalmopathy progression.

The TCR was taken from an adult man with Graves' ophthalmopathy. Material for sequencing was peripheral blood. The chain has TRBV5-1 and TRBJ2-6; no clear D gene. Written as DNA, the CDR3 is TGCGCCAGCAGCACGGACGGAATCTCTGGGGCCAACGTCCTGACTTTC. Protein sequence: CASSTDGISGANVLTF.